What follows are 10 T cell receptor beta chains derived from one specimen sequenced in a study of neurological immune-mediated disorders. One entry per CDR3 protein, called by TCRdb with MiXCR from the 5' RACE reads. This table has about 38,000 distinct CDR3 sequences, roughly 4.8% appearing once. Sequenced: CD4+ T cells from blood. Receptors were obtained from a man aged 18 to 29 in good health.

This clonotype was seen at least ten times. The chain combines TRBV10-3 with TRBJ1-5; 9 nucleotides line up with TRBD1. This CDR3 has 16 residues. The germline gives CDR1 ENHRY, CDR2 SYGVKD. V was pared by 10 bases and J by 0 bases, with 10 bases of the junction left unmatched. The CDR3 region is CATKPGQGDSNQPQHF. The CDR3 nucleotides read TGTGCCACGAAACCGGGACAGGGTGATAGCAATCAGCCCCAGCATTTT.

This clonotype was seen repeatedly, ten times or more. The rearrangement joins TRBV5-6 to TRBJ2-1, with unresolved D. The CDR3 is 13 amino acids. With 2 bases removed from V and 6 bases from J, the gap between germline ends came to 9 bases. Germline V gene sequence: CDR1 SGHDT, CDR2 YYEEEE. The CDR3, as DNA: TGTGCCAGCAGCTTCCCCCATTCCAATGAGCAGTTCTTC. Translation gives CASSFPHSNEQFF.

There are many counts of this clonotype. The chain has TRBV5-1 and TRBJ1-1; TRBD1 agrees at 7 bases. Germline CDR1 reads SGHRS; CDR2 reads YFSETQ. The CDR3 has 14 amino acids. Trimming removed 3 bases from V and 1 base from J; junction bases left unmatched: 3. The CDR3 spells CASSSGQPNTEAFF. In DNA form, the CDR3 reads TGCGCCAGCAGCTCGGGACAGCCGAACACTGAAGCTTTCTTT.

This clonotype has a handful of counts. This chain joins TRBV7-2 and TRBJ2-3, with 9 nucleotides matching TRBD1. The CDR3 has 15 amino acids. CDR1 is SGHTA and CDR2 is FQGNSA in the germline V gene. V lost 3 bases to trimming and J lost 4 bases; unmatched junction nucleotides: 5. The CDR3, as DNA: TGTGCCAGCAGCTTCTTCGGGACAGGGTCAGATACGCAGTATTTT. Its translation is CASSFFGTGSDTQYF.

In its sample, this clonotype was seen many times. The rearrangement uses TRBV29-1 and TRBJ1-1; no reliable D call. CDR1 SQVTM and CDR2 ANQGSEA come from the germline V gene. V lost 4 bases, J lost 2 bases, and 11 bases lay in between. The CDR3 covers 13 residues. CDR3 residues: CSVVEQPNTEAFF. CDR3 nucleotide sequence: TGCAGCGTTGTGGAACAGCCAAACACTGAAGCTTTCTTT.

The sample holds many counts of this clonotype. The CDR3 region is CASSPISNEAFF. CDR3 DNA: TGTGCCAGCTCACCAATATCGAATGAAGCTTTCTTT. The chain combines TRBV18 with TRBJ1-1; D is unclear. CDR1 and CDR2 from the germline V gene are KGHSH and LQKENI. The CDR3 length is 12 residues. Deletions cut 2 bases from V and 7 bases from J, with 8 bases between.

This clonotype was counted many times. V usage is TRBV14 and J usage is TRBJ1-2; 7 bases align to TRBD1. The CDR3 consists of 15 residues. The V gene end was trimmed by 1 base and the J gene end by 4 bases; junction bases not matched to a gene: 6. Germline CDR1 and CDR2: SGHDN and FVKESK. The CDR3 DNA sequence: TGTGCCAGCAGCCAAGGGGACAGTGGGACCTATGGCTACACCTTC. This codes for CASSQGDSGTYGYTF.

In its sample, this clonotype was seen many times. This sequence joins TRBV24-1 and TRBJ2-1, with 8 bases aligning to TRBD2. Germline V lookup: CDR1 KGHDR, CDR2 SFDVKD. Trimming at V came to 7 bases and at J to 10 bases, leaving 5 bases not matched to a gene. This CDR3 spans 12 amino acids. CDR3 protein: CATRSSGGEQFF. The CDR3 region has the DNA TGTGCCACCAGATCAAGCGGGGGAGAGCAGTTCTTC.

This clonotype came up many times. DNA of the CDR3: TGCAGCGTTGAGGGGACAGGGGCCGGTGAAAAACTGTTTTTT. Its protein product is CSVEGTGAGEKLFF. The genes are TRBV29-1 and TRBJ1-4; 10 nucleotides agree with TRBD1. The germline V gene encodes CDR1 SQVTM and CDR2 ANQGSEA. V shed 3 bases and J 7 bases; nucleotides not matched to a gene: 5. This CDR3 is built from 14 residues.

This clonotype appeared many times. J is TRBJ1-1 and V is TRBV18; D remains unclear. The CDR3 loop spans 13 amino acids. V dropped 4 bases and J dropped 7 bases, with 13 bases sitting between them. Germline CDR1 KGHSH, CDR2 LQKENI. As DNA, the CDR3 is TGTGCCAGCTCACTTACAGAGACTTTTGAAGCTTTCTTT. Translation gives CASSLTETFEAFF.